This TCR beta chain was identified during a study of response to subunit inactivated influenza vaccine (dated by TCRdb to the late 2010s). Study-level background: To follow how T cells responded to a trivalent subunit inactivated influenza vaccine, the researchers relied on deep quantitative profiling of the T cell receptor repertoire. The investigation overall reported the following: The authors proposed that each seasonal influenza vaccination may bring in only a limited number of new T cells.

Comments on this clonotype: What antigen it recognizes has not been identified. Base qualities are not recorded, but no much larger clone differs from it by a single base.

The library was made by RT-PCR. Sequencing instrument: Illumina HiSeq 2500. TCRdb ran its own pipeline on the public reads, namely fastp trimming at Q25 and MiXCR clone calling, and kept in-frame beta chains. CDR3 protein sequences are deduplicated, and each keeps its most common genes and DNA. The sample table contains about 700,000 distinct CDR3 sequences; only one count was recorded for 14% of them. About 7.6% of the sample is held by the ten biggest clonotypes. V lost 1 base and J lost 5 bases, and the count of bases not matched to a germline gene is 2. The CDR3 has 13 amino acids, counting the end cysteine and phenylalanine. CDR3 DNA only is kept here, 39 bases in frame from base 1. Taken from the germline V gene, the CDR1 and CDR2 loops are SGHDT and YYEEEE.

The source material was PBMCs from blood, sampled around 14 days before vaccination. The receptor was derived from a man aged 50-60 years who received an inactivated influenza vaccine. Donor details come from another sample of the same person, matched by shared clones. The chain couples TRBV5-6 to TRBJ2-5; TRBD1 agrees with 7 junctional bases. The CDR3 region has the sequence CASSLPRGETQYF. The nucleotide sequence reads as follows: TGTGCCAGCAGCTTGCCCAGGGGGGAGACCCAGTACTTC.